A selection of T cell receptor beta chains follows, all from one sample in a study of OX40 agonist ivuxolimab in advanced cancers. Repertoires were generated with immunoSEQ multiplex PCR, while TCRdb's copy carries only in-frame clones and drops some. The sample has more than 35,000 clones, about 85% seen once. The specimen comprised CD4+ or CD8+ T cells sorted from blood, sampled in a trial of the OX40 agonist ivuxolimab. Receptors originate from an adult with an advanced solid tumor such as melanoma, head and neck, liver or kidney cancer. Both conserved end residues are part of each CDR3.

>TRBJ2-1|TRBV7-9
CASSFSGTSGEQFF
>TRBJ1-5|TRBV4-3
CASSPAGDQPQHF
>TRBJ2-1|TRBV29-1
CSVETQRRRNEQFF
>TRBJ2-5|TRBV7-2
CASSLGASLQETQYF
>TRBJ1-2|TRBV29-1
CSVDLSDPRSYGYTF
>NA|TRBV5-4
CASSRAGTSVDEQYF
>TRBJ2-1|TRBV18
CASSPRSSTVSSYNEQFF
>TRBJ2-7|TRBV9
CASSVDPGTALYEQYF
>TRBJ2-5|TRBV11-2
CASSSLTRSSEETQYF
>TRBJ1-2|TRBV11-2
CASSSVAGGYGYTF